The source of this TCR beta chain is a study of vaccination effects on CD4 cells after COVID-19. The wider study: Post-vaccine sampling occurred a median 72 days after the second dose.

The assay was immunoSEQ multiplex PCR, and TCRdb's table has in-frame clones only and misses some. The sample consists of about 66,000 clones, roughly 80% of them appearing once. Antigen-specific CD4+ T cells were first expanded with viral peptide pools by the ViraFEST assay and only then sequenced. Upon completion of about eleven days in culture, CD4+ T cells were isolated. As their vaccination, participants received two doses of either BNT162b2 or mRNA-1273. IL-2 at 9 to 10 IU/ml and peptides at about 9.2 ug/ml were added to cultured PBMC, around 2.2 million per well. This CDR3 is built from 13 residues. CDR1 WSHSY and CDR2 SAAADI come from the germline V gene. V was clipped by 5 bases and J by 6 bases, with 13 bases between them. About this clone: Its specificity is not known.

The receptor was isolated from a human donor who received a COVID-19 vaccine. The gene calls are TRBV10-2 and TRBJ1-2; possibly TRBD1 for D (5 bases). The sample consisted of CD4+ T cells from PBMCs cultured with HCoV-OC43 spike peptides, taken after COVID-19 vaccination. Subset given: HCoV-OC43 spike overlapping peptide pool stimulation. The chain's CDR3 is CASSPGPHNGYTF. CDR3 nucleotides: TGCGCCAGCAGTCCGGGACCTCACAATGGCTACACCTTC.